This TCR beta chain derives from a study of T cell changes during pregnancy in multiple sclerosis. The CDR3 loop spans 14 amino acids. The V gene end was trimmed by 2 bases and the J gene end by 11 bases; junction bases not matched to a gene: 9. CDR1 and CDR2 (germline): SGHRS, YFSETQ. Clones were read by immunoSEQ multiplex PCR, and TCRdb kept only the in-frame ones, dropping some. The sample holds approximately 60,000 clones, around 90% seen once. The chain couples TRBV5-1 to TRBJ1-4; 7 nucleotides match TRBD1. This TCR was sampled from a female donor with multiple sclerosis, enrolled in a pregnancy study. Sequenced material: peripheral blood, taken in the second trimester of pregnancy. The CDR3 is CASSFRDSLSKLFF. CDR3 DNA: TGCGCCAGCAGCTTCCGGGACAGTTTAAGCAAACTGTTTTTT.